This is a list of T cell receptor beta chains from one sample in a study of cytomegalovirus exposure and HLA in healthy donors. Repertoires were generated with immunoSEQ multiplex PCR, while TCRdb's copy carries only in-frame clones and drops some. Of some 140,000 clones listed, around 85% are singletons. The sequenced sample was PBMCs. The receptors here all came from a woman between 50 and 59 years old in good health and CMV-seropositive. The CDR3 runs from the conserved cysteine through the conserved F or W.

v_gene: TRBV9
j_gene: TRBJ2-7
CDR3aa: CASSVAGTGVNEQYF

v_gene: TRBV28
j_gene: TRBJ2-5
CDR3aa: CASSSRETQYF

v_gene: TRBV2
j_gene: TRBJ2-2
CDR3aa: CAIKPIDRGRWEANTGELFF

v_gene: TRBV14
j_gene: TRBJ1-1
CDR3aa: CASSRGWTEGAPAFF

v_gene: TRBV4-1
j_gene: TRBJ2-1
CDR3aa: CASSLGLAGGYEQFF

v_gene: TRBV6-5
j_gene: TRBJ2-7
CDR3aa: CASRPGTAAVEQYF

v_gene: TRBV4-2
j_gene: TRBJ2-1
CDR3aa: CASSQEKAGVEQFF

v_gene: TRBV18
j_gene: TRBJ1-5
CDR3aa: CASSPQGDRGNQPQHF

v_gene: TRBV13
j_gene: TRBJ2-5
CDR3aa: CASSFPTSRETQYF

v_gene: TRBV5-5
j_gene: -
CDR3aa: CASSLGTGVYEQYF

v_gene: TRBV7-2
j_gene: TRBJ2-3
CDR3aa: CASSRGQGATDTQYF

v_gene: TRBV29-1
j_gene: -
CDR3aa: CSAGPPYEQYF

v_gene: TRBV7-6
j_gene: TRBJ1-4
CDR3aa: CASSSGQTLKLFF

v_gene: TRBV7-9
j_gene: TRBJ1-1
CDR3aa: CASSSRGQGGGTEAFF

v_gene: TRBV11-2
j_gene: TRBJ2-5
CDR3aa: CASSPLRASGGRGETQYF

v_gene: TRBV4-2
j_gene: TRBJ1-4
CDR3aa: CASSQGTGGEKLFF

v_gene: TRBV2
j_gene: TRBJ1-6
CDR3aa: CASSLPGNSPLHF

v_gene: TRBV4-2
j_gene: TRBJ1-5
CDR3aa: CASSRAQGFDRNQPQHF

v_gene: TRBV19
j_gene: TRBJ1-5
CDR3aa: CASSIDATGQGNRPQHF

v_gene: TRBV6-5
j_gene: TRBJ1-6
CDR3aa: CASSYIGGTYSPLHF

v_gene: TRBV19
j_gene: TRBJ1-5
CDR3aa: CASSMGQNSNQPQHF

v_gene: TRBV19
j_gene: TRBJ1-3
CDR3aa: CASSILGGRASGNTIYF

v_gene: TRBV7-9
j_gene: TRBJ2-3
CDR3aa: CASGAGMSADTQYF

v_gene: TRBV9
j_gene: TRBJ2-7
CDR3aa: CASSVDTSGGVRQYF

v_gene: TRBV6-5
j_gene: TRBJ1-4
CDR3aa: CASSNGGRTNEKLVF

v_gene: TRBV6-4
j_gene: TRBJ2-1
CDR3aa: CASSILAGAHNEQFF

v_gene: TRBV7-3
j_gene: TRBJ2-3
CDR3aa: CASSPGFIDTQYF

v_gene: TRBV5-1
j_gene: TRBJ1-1
CDR3aa: CASSETGRDTEAFF

v_gene: TRBV5-1
j_gene: TRBJ2-7
CDR3aa: CASSLVALRDRGNEQYF

v_gene: TRBV10-3
j_gene: TRBJ1-6
CDR3aa: CAISESLNSPLHF

v_gene: TRBV27
j_gene: TRBJ2-1
CDR3aa: CASGFLNRDRDSLLPNNEQFF

v_gene: TRBV4-1
j_gene: TRBJ1-2
CDR3aa: CASSQRDRRTLDTF

v_gene: TRBV6-1
j_gene: TRBJ2-3
CDR3aa: CASSDNIAGGPVKYF

v_gene: TRBV27
j_gene: TRBJ2-7
CDR3aa: CASRTQGAVYEQYF

v_gene: TRBV2
j_gene: TRBJ2-1
CDR3aa: CASGGETWSSYNEQFF

v_gene: TRBV7-9
j_gene: TRBJ2-3
CDR3aa: CASSLGTASTDTQYF

v_gene: TRBV19
j_gene: TRBJ1-3
CDR3aa: CASTQGTSGNTIYF

v_gene: TRBV7-6
j_gene: TRBJ2-7
CDR3aa: CASSLGGTGVVEQYF

v_gene: TRBV7-9
j_gene: TRBJ1-4
CDR3aa: CASSLRQEDEKLFF

v_gene: TRBV5-1
j_gene: TRBJ2-3
CDR3aa: CASSHSGASTDTQYF

v_gene: TRBV30
j_gene: TRBJ2-3
CDR3aa: CAWSPRGRRPFDTQYF

v_gene: TRBV28
j_gene: TRBJ1-1
CDR3aa: CASSALGRRASEAFF

v_gene: TRBV5-1
j_gene: TRBJ1-1
CDR3aa: CASSGQGSGETEAFF

v_gene: TRBV7-2
j_gene: TRBJ1-1
CDR3aa: CASSPAGVPNTEAFF

v_gene: TRBV10-3
j_gene: TRBJ1-5
CDR3aa: CAISASADSNQPQHF

v_gene: TRBV29-1
j_gene: TRBJ1-1
CDR3aa: CSVPGTANTEAFF

v_gene: TRBV5-4
j_gene: TRBJ1-1
CDR3aa: CASSFTMDPGDEAFF

v_gene: TRBV9
j_gene: TRBJ2-5
CDR3aa: CASSVGGGVGQETQYF

v_gene: TRBV6-5
j_gene: TRBJ2-7
CDR3aa: CASSYRKGNYEQYF

v_gene: TRBV7-8
j_gene: TRBJ1-6
CDR3aa: CASAEHRSGSPLHF

v_gene: TRBV6-5
j_gene: TRBJ2-3
CDR3aa: CASSYRQGTDTQYF

v_gene: TRBV6-5
j_gene: TRBJ1-5
CDR3aa: CASRRGTGVNQPQHF